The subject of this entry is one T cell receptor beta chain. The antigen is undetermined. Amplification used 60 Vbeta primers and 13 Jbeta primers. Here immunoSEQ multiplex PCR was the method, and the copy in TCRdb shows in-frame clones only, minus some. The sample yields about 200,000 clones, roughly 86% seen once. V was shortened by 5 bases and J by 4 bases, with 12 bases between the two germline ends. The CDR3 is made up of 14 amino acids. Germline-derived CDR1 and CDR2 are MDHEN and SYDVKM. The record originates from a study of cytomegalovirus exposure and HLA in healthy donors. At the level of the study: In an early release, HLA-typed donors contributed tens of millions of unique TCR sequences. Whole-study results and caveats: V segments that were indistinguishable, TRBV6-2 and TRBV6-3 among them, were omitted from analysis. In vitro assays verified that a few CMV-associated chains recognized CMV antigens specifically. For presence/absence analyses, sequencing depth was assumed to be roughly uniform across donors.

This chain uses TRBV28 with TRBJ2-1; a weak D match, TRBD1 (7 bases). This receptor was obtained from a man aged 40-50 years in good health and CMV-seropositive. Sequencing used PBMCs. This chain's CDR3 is CASSGGTDYNEQFF. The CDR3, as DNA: TGTGCCAGCAGTGGCGGGACAGATTACAATGAGCAGTTCTTC. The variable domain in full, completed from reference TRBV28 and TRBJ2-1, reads DVKVTQSSRYLVKRTGEKVFLECVQDMDHENMFWYRQDPGLGLRLIYFSYDVKMKEKGDIPEGYSVSREKKERFSLILESASTNQTSMYLCASSGGTDYNEQFFGPGTRLTVL.